This TCR beta chain comes out of a study of blood T cell repertoires in COVID-19. Whole-study context: Researchers got acute and convalescent COVID-19 samples from the United States, Italy and Spain. T cells, B-cell-depleted T cells, or PBMCs supplied cDNA or gDNA.

Looked up from germline, CDR1 is SGHVS and CDR2 is FNYEAQ. The CDR3 sequence is 17 residues long. The junction had 16 bases not matched to a gene; V was cut back by 6 bases and J by 4 bases. As handled by the study authors: Estimated nucleated cell counts came from reference gene primer amplification. Sequencing was performed with immunoSEQ multiplex PCR; in TCRdb, only in-frame clones are kept and a portion is missing. V, J and clone size are taken as reported in that table, and D and trimming were inferred from the DNA itself. This table has hundreds of thousands of clones, 80% to 90% appearing once.

This chain joins TRBV7-6 and TRBJ2-3; 7 nucleotides agree with TRBD2. The clonotype was recovered from a man between 35 and 55 years old with acute or convalescent COVID-19. The sample was peripheral blood. The CDR3 protein is CASSFPGTTLTADTQYF. The CDR3 nucleotides are TGTGCCAGCAGTTTTCCCGGGACTACCCTTACCGCAGATACGCAGTATTTT.